Listed below are T cell receptor beta chains from one sample, sequenced in a study of graft-versus-host responses after intestinal transplantation. Generated by immunoSEQ multiplex PCR, the TCRdb table keeps only in-frame clones and is missing some. The repertoire has 98,000 or so clones, 87% of them found once; the top ten carry approximately 0.88%. No antigens are known for them. Sample: unstimulated CD4+ T cells sorted from spleen or lymph node cells, taken before intestinal transplant. Source of these receptors: a human donor who received an intestinal transplant. Both conserved end residues are part of each CDR3. D genes are given only for firm matches. Rows may omit the clone size; those that give it use once, few, many or a size class.

>few|TRBV10-1|TRBJ2-1|.
TGCGCCAGCAGCAGTGAGAATAATTACAATGAGCAGTTCTTC
CASSSENNYNEQFF
>once|TRBV6-5|TRBJ2-7|TRBD2
TGTGCCAGCAGTTACTCCGGGACTAGATTAACCTACGAGCAGTACTTC
CASSYSGTRLTYEQYF
>.|TRBV2|TRBJ2-2|.
TGTGCCAGCAGTGAAGCGCTTGGGCTCTACACCGGGGAGCTGTTTTTT
CASSEALGLYTGELFF
>.|TRBV11-3|TRBJ2-2|.
TGTGCCAGCAGCTCGGGACTTAGAAACACCGGGGAGCTGTTTTTT
CASSSGLRNTGELFF
>.|TRBV7-9|TRBJ2-1|.
TGTGCCAGCAGACCCGTGCCCCCAGCGGATTACAATGAGCAGTTCTTC
CASRPVPPADYNEQFF
>.|TRBV7-3|TRBJ2-5|.
TGTGCCAGCAGCTTGGAGGGCCTGTACCAAGAGACCCAGTACTTC
CASSLEGLYQETQYF
>.|TRBV11-2|TRBJ1-1|.
TGTGCCAGCAGCTTAGACCCGGTGAACACTGAAGCTTTCTTT
CASSLDPVNTEAFF
>.|TRBV6-1|TRBJ2-4|.
TGTGCCAGCAGTGAAGCGCTGCCGGGGGCGGGCAAAAACATTCAGTACTTC
CASSEALPGAGKNIQYF
>once|TRBV7-9|TRBJ1-3|.
TGTGCCAGCAGCTTAGCAGGAGCGGCTGGAAACACCATATATTTT
CASSLAGAAGNTIYF
>.|TRBV11-2|TRBJ1-1|.
TGTGCCAGCAGCCTCCGGGAGGGGACTGAAGCTTTCTTT
CASSLREGTEAFF
>.|TRBV27|TRBJ1-2|TRBD1
TGTGCCAGCAGAGGGACAGGGGGCGCCCAAAACTATGGCTACACCTTC
CASRGTGGAQNYGYTF
>.|TRBV7-2|TRBJ1-2|.
TGTGCCAGCAGCTTAAGCGGACAGAACTATGGCTACACCTTC
CASSLSGQNYGYTF
>.|TRBV21-1|TRBJ2-7|.
TGTGCCAGCAGCAAAGAGACAGCCGCGGCCTACGAGCAGTACTTC
CASSKETAAAYEQYF